One sample yielded the 5 T cell receptor beta chains listed below, sequenced in a study of OX40 agonist ivuxolimab in advanced cancers. The assay was immunoSEQ multiplex PCR, and TCRdb's table has in-frame clones only and misses some. The sample consists of 90,000 or so clones, around nine tenths of them appearing once. The sample in question was CD4+ or CD8+ T cells sorted from blood, obtained in a trial of the OX40 agonist ivuxolimab. These TCRs come from an adult with an advanced solid tumor such as melanoma, head and neck, liver or kidney cancer.

The chain has TRBV10-3 and TRBJ2-3, with a tentative D call TRBD1 (5 bases). V lost 3 bases and J lost 2, with 12 bases in between. CDR1 and CDR2 from the germline V gene are ENHRY and SYGVKD. The CDR3 is 15 residues long. The CDR3: CAISEREGDTDTQYF. In nucleotides, the CDR3 is TGTGCCATCAGTGAAAGGGAAGGGGACACAGATACGCAGTATTTT.

This clone has only one observation. The chain links TRBV28 to TRBJ1-5; TRBD1 is a possible D gene (5 bases). CDR3 length: 15 residues. V dropped 6 bases and J dropped 0 bases, with 12 bases sitting between them. CDR1 is MDHEN and CDR2 is SYDVKM in the germline V gene. The CDR3 reads CASSYGGDSNQPQHF. The CDR3 nucleotides read TGTGCCAGCAGCTACGGGGGGGATAGCAATCAGCCCCAGCATTTT.

This sequence joins TRBV5-5 and TRBJ1-1; 8 bases match TRBD1. From germline, CDR1 is SGHKS and CDR2 YYEKEE (reference sequence). The CDR3 length is 17 residues. The junction had 14 bases not matched to a gene; V was cut back by 2 bases and J by 5 bases. The CDR3 DNA follows: TGTGCCAGCAGCTTTCGGCAGGGGGCGGAAAGGGGAACTGAAGCTTTCTTT. It encodes CASSFRQGAERGTEAFF.

J is TRBJ2-5 and V is TRBV21-1. TRBV21-1 is a known pseudogene. CDR3 length: 17 residues. The CDR3 sequence is CASRPDRAPPYQETQYF. The DNA for the CDR3 is TGTGCCAGCAGACCCGATAGGGCACCCCCTTACCAAGAGACCCAGTACTTC.

The genes are TRBV6-5 and TRBJ2-2; D remains ambiguous. Germline V gene lookup returns CDR1 MNHEY and CDR2 SVGAGI. The V and J ends lost 3 bases and 0 bases respectively, with 5 bases between them. This CDR3 is built from 14 residues. CDR3 nucleotides: TGTGCCAGCAGTTATTTGGCGAACACCGGGGAGCTGTTTTTT. This sequence encodes CASSYLANTGELFF.